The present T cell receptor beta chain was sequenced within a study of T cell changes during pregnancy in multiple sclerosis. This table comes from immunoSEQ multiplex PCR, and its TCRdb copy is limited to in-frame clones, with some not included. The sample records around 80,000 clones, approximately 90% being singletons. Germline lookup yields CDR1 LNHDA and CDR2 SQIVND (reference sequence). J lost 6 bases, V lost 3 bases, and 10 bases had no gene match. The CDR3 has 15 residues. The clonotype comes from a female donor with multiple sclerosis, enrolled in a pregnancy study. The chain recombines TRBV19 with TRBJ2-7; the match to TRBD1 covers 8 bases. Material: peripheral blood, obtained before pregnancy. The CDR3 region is CASSISRGRLGEQYF. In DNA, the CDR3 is TGTGCCAGTAGTATTTCCAGGGGGCGATTGGGCGAGCAGTACTTC.